This T cell receptor beta chain emerged from a study of metastatic and nonmetastatic thyroid tumors. Study context: It was across blood and tumor or nodule tissue from malignant and benign thyroid patients that repertoires were compared. Notes on the study in general: It was reported that TCR beta diversity was significantly higher in malignant thyroid tumors than benign nodules, in blood and tumor.

The CDR3 loop spans 16 amino acids. CDR1 SGHVS and CDR2 FQNEAQ come from the germline V gene. V gave up 2 bases and J gave up 4 bases; unmatched junction bases: 5. Authors' analysis steps: A classifier for distant metastasis in papillary thyroid cancer was constructed using CDR3 differences observed across clinicopathological groups. MiXCR reprocessed the PCR reads for TCRdb. The V and J calls and clone size are TCRdb's, not the authors'. The table has roughly 53,000 clones, roughly 20% seen once; the top ten hold about 4.1%. Patients underwent thyroid surgery, and none had received any treatment before it. This clone was recorded many times. What it binds is not known.

This chain uses TRBV7-8 with TRBJ2-1; 10 bases are a match to TRBD1. Input material: blood. The sequence came from a female donor with papillary thyroid cancer or a benign thyroid nodule (not recorded which). Some clones in this sample may be carry-over from other donors' samples. CDR3 in DNA: TGTGCCAGCAGCTTAAGACAGGGGGCATCGTACAATGAGCAGTTCTTC. It yields the protein CASSLRQGASYNEQFF.